These 5 T cell receptor beta chains originate from one sample sequenced in a study of blood T cell repertoires in COVID-19. This table comes from immunoSEQ multiplex PCR, and its TCRdb copy is limited to in-frame clones, with some not included. The sample has roughly 100,000 clones, more than 70% seen once. Material: peripheral blood. The receptor set was obtained from a woman older than 75 in a cohort sampled during active COVID-19.

The gene calls are TRBV5-1 and TRBJ2-7, with TRBD2 matching 7 bases. Trimming at V came to 1 base and at J to 4 bases, leaving 2 bases not matched to a gene. The CDR3 runs to 13 residues. Germline values: CDR1 SGHRS, CDR2 YFSETQ. CDR3 coding DNA: TGCGCCAGCAGCTTGAACGGGAGGTACGAGCAGTACTTC. Translating it yields CASSLNGRYEQYF. The variable domain in full, completed from reference TRBV5-1 and TRBJ2-7, reads KAGVTQTPRYLIKTRGQQVTLSCSPISGHRSVSWYQQTPGQGLQFLFEYFSETQRNKGNFPGRFSGRQFSNSRSEMNVSTLELGDSALYLCASSLNGRYEQYFGPGTRLTVT.

The J gene is TRBJ2-5, the V gene TRBV5-1; a weak D match, TRBD2 (5 bases). V shed 6 bases and J shed 4 bases, with 22 bases lying between them. The CDR3 runs to 16 residues. Germline loops: CDR1 SGHRS, CDR2 YFSETQ. CDR3 loop: CASTLPQAEAGETQYF. Written as DNA, the CDR3 is TGCGCCAGCACCCTCCCCCAGGCGGAGGCGGGAGAGACCCAGTACTTC.

V is TRBV6-5 and J is TRBJ1-1; 8 bases map to TRBD1. Germline V gene lookup returns CDR1 MNHEY and CDR2 SVGAGI. This CDR3 comprises 14 residues. V trimming: 8 bases; J trimming: 2 bases; junction bases outside the gene matches: 7. Here the CDR3 DNA reads TGTGCCAGCCTCCAAGGACAGGGCAACACTGAAGCTTTCTTT. It specifies CASLQGQGNTEAFF.

The rearrangement joins TRBV7-9 to TRBJ2-2, with D maybe TRBD2 (6 bases). Deletions cut 5 bases from V and 2 bases from J, with 18 bases between. The CDR3 loop spans 17 amino acids. The V gene's germline CDR1 is SEHNR and CDR2 FQNEAQ (reference sequence). CDR3 residues: CASSPFPGLQNTGELFF. The CDR3, as DNA: TGTGCCAGCAGCCCTTTCCCGGGACTTCAAAACACCGGGGAGCTGTTTTTT.

The genes are TRBV5-1 and TRBJ1-2; 8 bases match TRBD1. The ends lost 3 bases at V and 3 bases at J; junction bases unmatched: 7. The CDR3 has 15 residues. Germline V gene sequence: CDR1 SGHRS, CDR2 YFSETQ. In DNA, the CDR3 is TGCGCCAGCAGCTCCGGACAGGGTGCCTACTATGGCTACACCTTC. Translated: CASSSGQGAYYGYTF.